The 17 T cell receptor beta chains reported below all come from one sample, sequenced in a study of OX40 agonist ivuxolimab in advanced cancers. Assay used: immunoSEQ multiplex PCR; TCRdb lists only in-frame clones, some missing. The table shows about 31,000 clones, with around 85% occurring only once. This sample comprised CD4+ or CD8+ T cells sorted from blood, obtained in a trial of the OX40 agonist ivuxolimab. These receptors all stem from an adult with an advanced solid tumor such as melanoma, head and neck, liver or kidney cancer.

J is TRBJ2-5 and V is TRBV11-2, with D unresolved. The length of the CDR3 is 13 residues. Germline V lookup: CDR1 SGHAT, CDR2 FQNNGV. The V and J ends lost 5 bases and 5 bases respectively, with 12 bases between them. DNA of the CDR3: TGTGCCAGCAGCCATCCCGTGTGGGAGACCCAGTACTTC. This codes for CASSHPVWETQYF.

The chain combines TRBV19 with TRBJ2-2; the D gene is possibly TRBD2 (6 bases). Trimming removed 4 bases at V and 6 bases at J, with 12 bases between. CDR3 size: 14 residues. The germline V gene has CDR1 LNHDA and CDR2 SQIVND (reference sequence). For the CDR3, the DNA is TGTGCCAGTAGTAAGGCGGGGCTGGCCGGGGAGCTGTTTTTT. Its translation is CASSKAGLAGELFF. The full variable domain, completed using reference TRBV19 and TRBJ2-2, is DGGITQSPKYLFRKEGQNVTLSCEQNLNHDAMYWYRQDPGQGLRLIYYSQIVNDFQKGDIAEGYSVSREKKESFPLTVTSAQKNPTAFYLCASSKAGLAGELFFGEGSRLTVL.

This clone was counted only a few times. The genes are TRBV2 and TRBJ1-4; weak D call: TRBD1 (6 bases). The CDR3 consists of 13 residues. With 9 bases removed from V and 2 bases from J, the gap between germline ends came to 10 bases. The germline CDR1 and CDR2 sequences are SNHLY and FYNNEI. CDR3 DNA sequence: TGTGCCAGGACGGACAGCACTAATGAAAAACTGTTTTTT. Residues: CARTDSTNEKLFF.

J is TRBJ1-3 and V is TRBV18; D is unclear. The V gene's germline CDR1 is KGHSH and CDR2 LQKENI. V was shortened by 4 bases and J by 4 bases, with 17 bases between the two germline ends. The CDR3 spans 16 residues. The CDR3 DNA sequence: TGTGCCAGCTCACACCTCACCTGGGTATCCGGAAACACCATATATTTT. Its protein product is CASSHLTWVSGNTIYF.

This clone was seen more than once but under ten times. The chain joins TRBV6-6 to TRBJ1-2; the D is unclear. Trimming removed 0 bases from V and 7 bases from J, with 9 bases in between. This CDR3 is built from 13 residues. CDR1 is MNHNY and CDR2 is SVGAGI in the germline V gene (reference sequence). CDR3 residues: CASSYSIAPGYTF. The CDR3 bases are TGTGCCAGCAGTTACTCGATCGCTCCTGGCTACACCTTC.

The rearrangement joins TRBV7-9 to TRBJ2-2; D is undetermined. The CDR3 has 12 amino acids. Germline V gives CDR1 SEHNR, CDR2 FQNEAQ (reference sequence). With 11 bases removed from V and 6 bases from J, the gap between germline ends came to 13 bases. The CDR3 is CAGPTLAGELFF. The CDR3 nucleotides are TGTGCCGGGCCGACACTGGCCGGGGAGCTGTTTTTT.

This clone was observed once. The genes are TRBV27 and TRBJ2-1; possibly TRBD2 for D (5 bases). There are 12 residues in the CDR3. Trimming removed 3 bases at V and 6 bases at J, with 6 bases between. Germline-derived CDR1 and CDR2 are MNHEY and SMNVEV (reference sequence). This chain's CDR3 is CASSFRGNEQFF. In DNA form, the CDR3 reads TGTGCCAGCAGTTTCCGGGGCAATGAGCAGTTCTTC.

The rearrangement joins TRBV2 to TRBJ2-1; TRBD2 matches 10 bases. Germline-derived CDR1 and CDR2 are SNHLY and FYNNEI. V shed 4 bases, J shed 8 bases, and the junction held 5 bases outside the gene matches. The CDR3 length is 14 residues. The CDR3 sequence: CASSAASGSDEQFF. CDR3 nucleotide sequence: TGTGCCAGCAGTGCGGCTAGCGGGAGCGATGAGCAGTTCTTC.

Here the CDR3 DNA reads TGCGCCAGCAGCCTTTGGGGTAGCACGAACTACGAGCAGTACTTC. This gives the protein CASSLWGSTNYEQYF. The V gene is TRBV4-1, the J gene TRBJ2-7; D gene ambiguous. The CDR3 spans 15 residues. Germline CDR1 MGHRA, CDR2 YSYEKL. Trimming took 4 bases from V and 3 from J, leaving 16 bases between them.

For this clone: One junction end disagrees with the germline gene, perhaps due to a read error. The J gene is TRBJ2-1, the V gene TRBV7-9, with D tentatively TRBD1 or TRBD2 (5 bases each). The CDR3 sequence is 12 residues long. CDR1 is SEHNR and CDR2 is FQNEAQ in the germline V gene (reference sequence). DNA for the CDR3: TGTGCCAGCAGCCTAGCCAGGGTAATTCAGTTCTTC. Protein: CASSLARVIQFF.

In this sample, this clone turned up a few times. The rearrangement uses TRBV6-4 and TRBJ2-3, with unresolved D. Germline CDR1 is MRHNA and CDR2 is SNTAGT. CDR3 size: 15 residues. The ends were cut back, 2 bases at V and 0 bases at J, with 9 bases in the middle. The CDR3 reads CASSDTTTSTDTQYF. CDR3 nucleotides: TGTGCCAGCAGTGACACGACAACTAGCACAGATACGCAGTATTTT.

The chain is built from TRBV27 and TRBJ2-3; 14 bases fit TRBD2. After removal of 8 bases from V and 5 bases from J, the junction contained 9 bases not matched to a gene. Germline CDR1 reads MNHEY; CDR2 reads SMNVEV (reference sequence). This CDR3 comprises 16 residues. CDR3 bases: TGTGCCAGCGCCCCTTTGGGACTAGCGGGAGTAGATACGCAGTATTTT. The encoded protein is CASAPLGLAGVDTQYF.

This clone was counted once. The CDR3 DNA reads TGCGCCAGCAGCTTGGGGAGCGGGCAATACAATGAGCAGTTCTTC. This sequence encodes CASSLGSGQYNEQFF. The chain couples TRBV5-1 to TRBJ2-1, with TRBD2 as a possible D gene (6 bases). V was shortened by 0 bases and J by 4 bases, with 11 bases between the two germline ends. Germline CDR1 reads SGHRS; CDR2 reads YFSETQ. The CDR3 contains 15 residues. The complete variable domain, with remaining parts taken from reference TRBV5-1 and TRBJ2-1, reads KAGVTQTPRYLIKTRGQQVTLSCSPISGHRSVSWYQQTPGQGLQFLFEYFSETQRNKGNFPGRFSGRQFSNSRSEMNVSTLELGDSALYLCASSLGSGQYNEQFFGPGTRLTVL.

For the CDR3, the DNA is TGTGCCAGCAGCTTGGGAGATAATGAGCAGTTCTTC. Translating gives CASSLGDNEQFF. This chain joins TRBV5-6 and TRBJ2-1, with no clear D. The V end lost 0 bases, the J end lost 7 bases, and 5 bases lay between the germline ends. The CDR3 extends over 12 amino acids. The germline gives CDR1 SGHDT, CDR2 YYEEEE.

V gene TRBV11-2 combines with J gene TRBJ1-5, with a possible D match to TRBD1 (6 bases). The V end was cut by 0 bases, the J end by 5 bases, with 11 bases between. Germline CDR1 reads SGHAT; CDR2 reads FQNNGV. CDR3 length: 15 amino acids. CDR3: CASSLEQGNDQPQHF. CDR3 coding DNA: TGTGCCAGCAGCTTAGAACAGGGAAATGATCAGCCCCAGCATTTT.

The CDR3 nucleotides read TGCAGCGTGTTCCTTCCCGGGGAGCTGTTTTTT. It codes for CSVFLPGELFF. V and J are TRBV29-1 and TRBJ2-2; D remains ambiguous. The germline gives CDR1 SQVTM, CDR2 ANQGSEA. V lost 6 bases and J lost 6, with 8 bases in between. The CDR3 consists of 11 residues.

The chain employs TRBV27 and TRBJ2-3; 7 positions agree with TRBD1. With 4 bases clipped from V and 6 bases from J, the junction kept 13 bases outside the gene matches. Germline CDR1 is MNHEY and CDR2 is SMNVEV (reference sequence). This CDR3 is built from 16 residues. The CDR3 loop is CASSSFQGVQADTQYF. CDR3 sequence (DNA): TGTGCCAGCAGTTCCTTTCAGGGGGTGCAGGCGGATACGCAGTATTTT.